This T cell receptor beta chain was identified during a study of blood T cell repertoires in COVID-19. As processed by the authors: Amplification from reference gene primers served as the basis for estimated nucleated cell counts. Sequencing used immunoSEQ multiplex PCR; TCRdb keeps in-frame clones, though not all of them. Clone size and V and J calls were adopted from that table, with D and trimming inferred from the DNA. The sample yields over 200,000 clones, around 80% seen once. CDR3 size: 15 residues. Trimming took 2 bases from V and 4 from J; bases not matched to a gene: 3. The germline V gene encodes CDR1 SGHRS and CDR2 YFSETQ.

This chain links TRBV5-1 with TRBJ2-3; 11 bases match TRBD2. The sequence was obtained from a middle-aged woman with acute or convalescent COVID-19. Sequenced material: peripheral blood. The CDR3 here is CASSFGTSGSDTQYF. DNA for the CDR3: TGCGCCAGCAGCTTCGGGACTAGCGGATCAGATACGCAGTATTTT. Full variable domain (remainder filled in from reference TRBV5-1 and TRBJ2-3): KAGVTQTPRYLIKTRGQQVTLSCSPISGHRSVSWYQQTPGQGLQFLFEYFSETQRNKGNFPGRFSGRQFSNSRSEMNVSTLELGDSALYLCASSFGTSGSDTQYFGPGTRLTVL.